This TCR beta chain derives from a study of blood T cell repertoires in COVID-19. Background on the study: COVID-19 samples from acute and convalescent phases originated in the United States, Italy and Spain. T cells, B-cell-depleted T cells, or PBMCs supplied cDNA or gDNA.

Authors' processing steps: Cell counts per sample came from amplifying reference gene primers. Sequencing used immunoSEQ multiplex PCR; TCRdb keeps in-frame clones, though not all of them. V and J calls and clone size are as listed in that table; D and trimming were resolved from the DNA. This table has some 200,000 clones, about 80% appearing once. Germline loops: CDR1 LNHDA, CDR2 SQIVND (reference sequence). V lost 2 bases and J lost 2; bases outside the gene matches: 4. The CDR3 totals 15 residues. This TCR was recovered from a woman aged 25 to 45 who had recovered from COVID-19. Sequenced sample: peripheral blood. The rearrangement links TRBV19 to TRBJ2-3; TRBD1 aligns across 7 bases. CDR3 amino acids: CASSISGQPTDTQYF. DNA for the CDR3: TGTGCCAGTAGTATATCGGGACAGCCCACAGATACGCAGTATTTT.